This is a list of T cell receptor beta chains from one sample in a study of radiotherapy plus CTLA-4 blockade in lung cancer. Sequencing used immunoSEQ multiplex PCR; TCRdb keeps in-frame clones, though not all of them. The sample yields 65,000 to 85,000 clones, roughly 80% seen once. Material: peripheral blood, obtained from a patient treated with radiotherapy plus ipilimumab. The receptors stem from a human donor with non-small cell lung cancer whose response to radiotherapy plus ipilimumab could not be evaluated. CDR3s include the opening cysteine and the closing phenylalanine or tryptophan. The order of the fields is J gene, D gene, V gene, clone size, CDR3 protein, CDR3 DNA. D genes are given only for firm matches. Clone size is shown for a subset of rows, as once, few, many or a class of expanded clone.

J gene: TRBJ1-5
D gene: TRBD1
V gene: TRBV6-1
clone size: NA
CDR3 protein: CASSERTGPNQPQHF
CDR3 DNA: TGTGCCAGCAGCGAAAGGACAGGGCCCAATCAGCCCCAGCATTTT

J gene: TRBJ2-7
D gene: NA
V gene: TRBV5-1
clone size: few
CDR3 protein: CASSRSAGPNYEQYF
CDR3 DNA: TGCGCCAGCAGCCGGTCGGCAGGCCCTAACTACGAGCAGTACTTC

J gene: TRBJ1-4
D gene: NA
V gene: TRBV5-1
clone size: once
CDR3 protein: CASSWPSESGTNEKLFF
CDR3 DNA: TGCGCCAGCAGCTGGCCCTCGGAGAGTGGAACTAATGAAAAACTGTTTTTT

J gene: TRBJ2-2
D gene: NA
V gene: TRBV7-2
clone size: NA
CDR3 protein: CASSLQFNTGELFF
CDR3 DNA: TGTGCCAGCAGCCTGCAGTTCAACACCGGGGAGCTGTTTTTT

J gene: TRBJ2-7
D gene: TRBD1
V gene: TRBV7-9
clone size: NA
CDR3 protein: CASSLNRGQSSYEQYF
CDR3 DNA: TGTGCCAGCAGCTTAAACAGGGGACAGAGCTCCTACGAGCAGTACTTC

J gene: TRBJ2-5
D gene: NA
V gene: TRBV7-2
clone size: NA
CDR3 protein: CASSFLQETQYF
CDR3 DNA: TGTGCCAGCAGCTTCCTGCAAGAGACCCAGTACTTC

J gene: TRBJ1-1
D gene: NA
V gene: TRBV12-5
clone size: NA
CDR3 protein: CASGLPHRELNTEAFF
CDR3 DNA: TGTGCTAGTGGTTTGCCCCACAGGGAATTGAACACTGAAGCTTTCTTT

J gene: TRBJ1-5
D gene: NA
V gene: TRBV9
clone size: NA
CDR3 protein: CASNRDEYGPQHF
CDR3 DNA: TGTGCCAGTAACAGGGATGAGTATGGGCCCCAGCATTTT

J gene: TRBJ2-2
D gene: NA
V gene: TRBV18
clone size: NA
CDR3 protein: CASSPPWLNTGELFF
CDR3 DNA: TGTGCCAGCTCACCACCTTGGCTTAACACCGGGGAGCTGTTTTTT

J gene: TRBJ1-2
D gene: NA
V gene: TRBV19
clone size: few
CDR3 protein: CASSIGFEEGYTF
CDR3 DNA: TGTGCCAGTAGTATAGGTTTCGAGGAAGGCTACACCTTC

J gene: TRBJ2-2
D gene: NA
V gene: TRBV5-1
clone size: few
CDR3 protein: CASSWMALGGLAGELFF
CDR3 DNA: TGCGCCAGCAGCTGGATGGCTCTAGGAGGGTTGGCCGGGGAGCTGTTTTTT

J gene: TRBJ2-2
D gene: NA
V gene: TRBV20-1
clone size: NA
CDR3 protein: CSAILTGELFF
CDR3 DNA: TGCAGTGCTATTCTCACCGGGGAGCTGTTTTTT

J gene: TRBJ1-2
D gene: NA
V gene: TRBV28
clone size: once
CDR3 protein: CASSPDYGYTF
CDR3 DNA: TGTGCCAGCAGTCCGGACTATGGCTACACCTTC

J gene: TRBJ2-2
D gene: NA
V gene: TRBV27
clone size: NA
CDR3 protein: CASIHPQGGTGELFF
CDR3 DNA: TGTGCCAGCATCCATCCTCAGGGAGGAACCGGGGAGCTGTTTTTT

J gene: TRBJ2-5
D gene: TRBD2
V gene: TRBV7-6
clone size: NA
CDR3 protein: CASSLIAGGHETQYF
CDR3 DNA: TGTGCCAGCAGCTTAATAGCGGGGGGGCACGAGACCCAGTACTTC

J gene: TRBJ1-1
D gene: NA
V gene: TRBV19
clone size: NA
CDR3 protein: CASNSRANTEAFF
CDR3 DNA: TGTGCCAGCAACAGCAGGGCGAACACTGAAGCTTTCTTT

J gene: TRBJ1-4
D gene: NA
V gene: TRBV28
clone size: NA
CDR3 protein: CASFSGTNEKLFF
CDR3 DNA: TGTGCCAGCTTTTCGGGTACCAATGAAAAACTGTTTTTT

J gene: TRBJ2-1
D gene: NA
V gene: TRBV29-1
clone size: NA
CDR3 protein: CSVGKGGYNEQFF
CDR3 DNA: TGCAGCGTTGGCAAGGGAGGCTACAATGAGCAGTTCTTC

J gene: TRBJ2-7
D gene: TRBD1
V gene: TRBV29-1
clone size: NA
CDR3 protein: CSIKGAGQAYEQYF
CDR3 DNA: TGCAGCATCAAAGGGGCGGGACAGGCCTACGAGCAGTACTTC

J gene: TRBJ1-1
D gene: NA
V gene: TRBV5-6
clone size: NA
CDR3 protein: CASSLGRAVNTEAFF
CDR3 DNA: TGTGCCAGCAGCTTGGGTCGAGCGGTGAACACTGAAGCTTTCTTT

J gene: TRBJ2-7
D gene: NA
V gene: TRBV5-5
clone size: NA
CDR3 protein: CASSLASQGFYEQYF
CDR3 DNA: TGTGCCAGCAGCTTGGCATCTCAGGGGTTCTACGAGCAGTACTTC

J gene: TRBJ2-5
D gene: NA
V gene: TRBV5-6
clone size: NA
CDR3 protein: CASSLDAGATQYF
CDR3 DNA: TGTGCCAGCAGCTTGGACGCAGGGGCGACCCAGTACTTC

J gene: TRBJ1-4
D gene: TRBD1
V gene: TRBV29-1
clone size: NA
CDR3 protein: CSVRDSNEKLFF
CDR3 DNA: TGCAGCGTCCGGGACAGTAATGAAAAACTGTTTTTT